One sample yielded the 16 T cell receptor beta chains listed below, sequenced in a study of cytomegalovirus exposure and HLA in healthy donors. The repertoire was sequenced with immunoSEQ multiplex PCR; TCRdb's copy has only in-frame clones and lacks some. The sample shows some 86,000 clones, approximately 93% of them seen only once. Sequencing was carried out using PBMCs. Source of these receptors: a woman aged 25 to 45 in good health and CMV-seronegative.

The count of this clone is one. Other nucleotide sequences in the sample specify the same CDR3. V usage is TRBV5-6 and J usage is TRBJ2-7, with D tentatively TRBD2 (7 bases). The CDR3 covers 17 residues. Germline V gene data show CDR1 as SGHDT and CDR2 as YYEEEE. Trimming shortened V by 2 bases and J by 2 bases, and 20 bases separated the two germline ends. CDR3 region: CASSLGPLGGGTYEQYF. CDR3 bases: TGTGCCAGCAGCTTAGGGCCACTGGGGGGGGGCACCTACGAGCAGTACTTC.

This clone was seen just once. V usage is TRBV11-3 and J usage is TRBJ2-5, with TRBD1 identical over 10 bases. The J segment lost 2 bases and the V segment lost 1 base, leaving 7 bases of the junction unmatched. There are 17 residues in the CDR3. In germline, CDR1 is SGHNT, CDR2 YENEEA. CDR3 sequence (DNA): TGTGCCAGCAGCTTAGGAGACGGACAGGGGGGGCAAGAGACCCAGTACTTC. Amino acids: CASSLGDGQGGQETQYF.

V usage is TRBV9 and J usage is TRBJ2-3, with D perhaps matching TRBD2 (5 bases). Trimming took 3 bases from V and 2 from J, leaving 10 bases between them. The V gene's germline CDR1 is SGDLS and CDR2 YYNGEE. This CDR3 spans 14 amino acids. CDR3 sequence: CASSADFTTDTQYF. The CDR3 DNA reads as TGTGCCAGCAGCGCGGACTTTACCACAGATACGCAGTATTTT.

This CDR3 is CASSGGRTGYFEETQYF. The CDR3 region has the DNA TGTGCCAGCAGCGGAGGGCGGACAGGATATTTCGAAGAGACCCAGTACTTC. The V and J genes are TRBV9 and TRBJ2-5; 7 bases agree with TRBD1. V gave up 3 bases and J gave up 3 bases; unmatched junction bases: 14. The CDR3 runs to 17 residues. CDR1 is SGDLS, CDR2 YYNGEE, per germline.

The gene calls are TRBV5-1 and TRBJ2-1; 8 nucleotides match TRBD2. V was clipped by 3 bases and J by 3 bases; unmatched bases: 11. Germline V gene data show CDR1 as SGHRS and CDR2 as YFSETQ. This CDR3 region has 17 residues. The CDR3 DNA reads TGCGCCAGCAGCTGGCTAAGCGGGAGTTCTGACTACAATGAGCAGTTCTTC. Translation gives CASSWLSGSSDYNEQFF.

This clone has only one observation. The DNA of the CDR3 is TGTGCCAGCAGCTTAGGGGGACAGGGCAGAACAGATACGCAGTATTTT. This encodes CASSLGGQGRTDTQYF. The chain joins TRBV11-3 to TRBJ2-3; 9 nucleotides match TRBD1. Germline-derived CDR1 and CDR2 are SGHNT and YENEEA. The CDR3 length is 16 residues. Trimming at V came to 1 base and at J to 3 bases, leaving 5 bases not matched to a gene.

In this sample, this clone turned up once. The junction does not match germline at one end; this may be a read error. The chain carries TRBV7-7 and TRBJ2-1; a possible D gene is TRBD1 (5 bases). The germline V gene has CDR1 SSHAT and CDR2 FNYEAQ (reference sequence). The CDR3 length is 13 residues. CDR3 DNA sequence: TGTGCTAGCAGCTTAGATCAGGGCAATGAGCAGTTCTTC. Translated: CASSLDQGNEQFF.

This clone was counted a single time. CDR3 nucleotides: TGCGCCAGCAGCTTGGAGGGGAAGAACACCGGGGAGCTGTTTTTT. This codes for CASSLEGKNTGELFF. The chain carries TRBV5-1 and TRBJ2-2; maybe TRBD1 (5 bases). The germline V gene has CDR1 SGHRS and CDR2 YFSETQ. The V and J ends lost 0 bases and 1 base respectively, with 7 bases between them. The CDR3 runs 15 residues.

This clone was seen only once. The rearrangement joins TRBV7-2 to TRBJ2-1, with 7 positions matching TRBD2. Germline lookup yields CDR1 SGHTA and CDR2 FQGNSA. The length of the CDR3 is 15 residues. Unmatched junction bases numbered 8, after V lost 9 bases and J lost 0 bases. CDR3 loop: CASVVASGSYNEQFF. Written as DNA, the CDR3 is TGTGCCAGTGTCGTCGCTAGCGGCTCCTACAATGAGCAGTTCTTC.

The chain is built from TRBV11-2 and TRBJ2-7; possible D gene TRBD1, 5 bases. Germline CDR1 reads SGHAT; CDR2 reads FQNNGV. The CDR3 is made up of 12 amino acids. V was shortened by 6 bases and J by 6 bases, with 12 bases between the two germline ends. The CDR3 bases are TGTGCCAGCAGGGCCGTAAGGGGCGAGCAGTACTTC. Its translation is CASRAVRGEQYF.

This clone was observed once. This chain joins TRBV25-1 and TRBJ2-3; 13 bases line up with TRBD2. Per the germline V gene, CDR1 is MGHDK and CDR2 is SYGVNS. The CDR3 has 14 amino acids. V dropped 8 bases and J dropped 6; count of bases not matched to a gene: 5. The CDR3 reads CASSGLAGLDTQYF. The CDR3 DNA reads TGTGCCAGCTCGGGACTAGCGGGACTGGATACGCAGTATTTT.

This rearrangement joins TRBV5-1 to TRBJ1-3; D remains unclear. V dropped 4 bases and J dropped 6 bases, with 11 bases sitting between them. Per the germline V gene, CDR1 is SGHRS and CDR2 is YFSETQ. The CDR3 length is 13 residues. The CDR3 DNA is TGCGCCAGCAGCGATTCTAATCAAAACACCATATATTTT. Translated: CASSDSNQNTIYF.

The chain uses TRBV10-3 and TRBJ1-5, with 7 bases identical to TRBD1. The CDR3 is made up of 15 amino acids. J gave up 4 bases and V 0 bases, and 3 bases lay outside the gene matches. Looked up from germline, CDR1 is ENHRY and CDR2 is SYGVKD. CDR3 DNA: TGTGCCATCAGTGAGTCGACAGGGCTAAATCAGCCCCAGCATTTT. It codes for CAISESTGLNQPQHF.

The rearrangement joins TRBV27 to TRBJ1-1; unclear D gene. V lost 3 bases, J lost 1 base, and 6 bases lay in between. Germline-derived CDR1 and CDR2 are MNHEY and SMNVEV (reference sequence). The CDR3 is made up of 13 amino acids. The CDR3 loop is CASSLTENTEAFF. The CDR3 coding sequence is TGTGCCAGCAGTTTGACTGAGAACACTGAAGCTTTCTTT.

CDR3 bases: TGTGCCAGTAGTATAGGAGACAACCTAGCCAAAAACATTCAGTACTTC. Translated: CASSIGDNLAKNIQYF. The J gene is TRBJ2-4, the V gene TRBV19; D ambiguous. V lost 1 base and J lost 0, with 10 bases in between. Germline V CDR1 and CDR2: LNHDA, SQIVND (reference sequence). The CDR3 runs 16 residues.

The rearrangement links TRBV11-2 to TRBJ2-1; TRBD1 might be the D (5 bases). The CDR3 sequence is 16 residues long. V lost 3 bases and J lost 1, with 13 bases in between. CDR1 is SGHAT, CDR2 FQNNGV, per germline. CDR3 nucleotide sequence: TGTGCCAGCAGCTTTCCCCAAACAGGTTCCTACAATGAGCAGTTCTTC. Amino acid sequence: CASSFPQTGSYNEQFF. Supplemented by reference TRBV11-2 and TRBJ2-1, the full variable domain reads EAGVAQSPRYKIIEKRQSVAFWCNPISGHATLYWYQQILGQGPKLLIQFQNNGVVDDSQLPKDRFSAERLKGVDSTLKIQPAKLEDSAVYLCASSFPQTGSYNEQFFGPGTRLTVL.